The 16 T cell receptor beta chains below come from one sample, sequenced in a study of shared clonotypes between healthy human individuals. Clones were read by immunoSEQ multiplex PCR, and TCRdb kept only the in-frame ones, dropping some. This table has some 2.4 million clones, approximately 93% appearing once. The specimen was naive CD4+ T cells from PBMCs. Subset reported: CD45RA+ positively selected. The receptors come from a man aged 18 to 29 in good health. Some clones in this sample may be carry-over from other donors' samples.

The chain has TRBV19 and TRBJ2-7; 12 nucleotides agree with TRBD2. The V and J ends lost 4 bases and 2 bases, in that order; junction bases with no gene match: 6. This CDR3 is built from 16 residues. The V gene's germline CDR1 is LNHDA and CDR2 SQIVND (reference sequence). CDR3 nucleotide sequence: TGTGCCAGTAGTAGAGAACCTAGCGGGAGGGCCTACGAGCAGTACTTC. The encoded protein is CASSREPSGRAYEQYF.

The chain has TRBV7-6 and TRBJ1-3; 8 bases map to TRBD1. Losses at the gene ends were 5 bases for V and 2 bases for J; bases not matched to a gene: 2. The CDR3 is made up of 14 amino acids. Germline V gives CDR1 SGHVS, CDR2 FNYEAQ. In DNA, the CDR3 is TGTGCCAGCAGCGAACAGGGGGCTGGAAACACCATATATTTT. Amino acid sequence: CASSEQGAGNTIYF.

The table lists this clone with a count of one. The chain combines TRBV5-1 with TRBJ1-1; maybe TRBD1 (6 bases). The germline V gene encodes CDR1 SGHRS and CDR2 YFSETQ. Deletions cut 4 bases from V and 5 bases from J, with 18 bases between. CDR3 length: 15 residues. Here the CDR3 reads CASSRTESLRTEAFF. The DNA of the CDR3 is TGCGCCAGCAGCCGGACAGAGTCCCTGAGAACTGAAGCTTTCTTT. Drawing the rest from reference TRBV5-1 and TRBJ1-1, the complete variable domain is KAGVTQTPRYLIKTRGQQVTLSCSPISGHRSVSWYQQTPGQGLQFLFEYFSETQRNKGNFPGRFSGRQFSNSRSEMNVSTLELGDSALYLCASSRTESLRTEAFFGQGTRLTVV.

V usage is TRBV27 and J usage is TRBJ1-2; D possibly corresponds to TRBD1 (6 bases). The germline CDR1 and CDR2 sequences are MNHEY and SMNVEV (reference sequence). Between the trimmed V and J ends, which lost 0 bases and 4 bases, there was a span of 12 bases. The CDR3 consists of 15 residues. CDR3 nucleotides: TGTGCCAGCAGTTTATCGTTGGACAGAGCCTATGGCTACACCTTC. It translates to CASSLSLDRAYGYTF.

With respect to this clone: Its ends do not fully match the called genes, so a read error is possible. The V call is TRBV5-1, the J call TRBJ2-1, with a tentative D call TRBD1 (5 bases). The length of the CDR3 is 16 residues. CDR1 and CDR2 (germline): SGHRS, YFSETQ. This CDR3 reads CASSLSETVRYNGQFF. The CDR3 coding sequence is TGCGCCAGCAGCTTGTCCGAGACAGTTAGATACAATGGGCAGTTCTTC.

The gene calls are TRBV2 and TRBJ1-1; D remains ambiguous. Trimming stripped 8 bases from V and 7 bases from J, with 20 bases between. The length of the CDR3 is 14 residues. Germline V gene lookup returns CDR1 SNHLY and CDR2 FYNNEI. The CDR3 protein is CASLPGIGLNEAFF. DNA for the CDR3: TGTGCCAGCCTTCCAGGAATAGGCCTAAATGAAGCTTTCTTT. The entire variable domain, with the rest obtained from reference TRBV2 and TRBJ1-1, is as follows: EPEVTQTPSHQVTQMGQEVILRCVPISNHLYFYWYRQILGQKVEFLVSFYNNEISEKSEIFDDQFSVERPDGSNFTLKIRSTKLEDSAMYFCASLPGIGLNEAFFGQGTRLTVV.

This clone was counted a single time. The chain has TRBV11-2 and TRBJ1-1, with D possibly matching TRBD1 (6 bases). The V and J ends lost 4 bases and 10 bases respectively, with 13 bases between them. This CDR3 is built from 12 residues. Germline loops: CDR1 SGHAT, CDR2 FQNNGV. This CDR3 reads CASSSTGRAAFF. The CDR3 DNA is TGTGCCAGCAGCTCCACAGGGCGGGCAGCTTTCTTT. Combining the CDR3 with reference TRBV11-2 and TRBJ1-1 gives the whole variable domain EAGVAQSPRYKIIEKRQSVAFWCNPISGHATLYWYQQILGQGPKLLIQFQNNGVVDDSQLPKDRFSAERLKGVDSTLKIQPAKLEDSAVYLCASSSTGRAAFFGQGTRLTVV.

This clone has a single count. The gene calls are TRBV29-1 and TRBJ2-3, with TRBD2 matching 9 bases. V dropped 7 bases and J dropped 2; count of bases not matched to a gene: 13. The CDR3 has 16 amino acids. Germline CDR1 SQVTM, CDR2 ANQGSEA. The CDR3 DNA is TGCAGCGCCGCGACGGAGCGGGAGGCATTCACAGATACGCAGTATTTT. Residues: CSAATEREAFTDTQYF.

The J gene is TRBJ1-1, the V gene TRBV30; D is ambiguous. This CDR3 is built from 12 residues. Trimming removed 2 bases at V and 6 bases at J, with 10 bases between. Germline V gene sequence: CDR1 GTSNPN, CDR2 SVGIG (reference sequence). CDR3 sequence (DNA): TGTGCCTGGAGTTTAGGAGGAGCTGAAGCTTTCTTT. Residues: CAWSLGGAEAFF.

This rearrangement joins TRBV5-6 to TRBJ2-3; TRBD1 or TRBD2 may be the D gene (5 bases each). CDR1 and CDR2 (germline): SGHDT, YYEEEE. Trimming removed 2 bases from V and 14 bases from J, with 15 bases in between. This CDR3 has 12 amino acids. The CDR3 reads CASSFVRDRLYF. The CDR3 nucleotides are TGTGCCAGCAGCTTTGTCCGGGACCGCCTGTATTTT.

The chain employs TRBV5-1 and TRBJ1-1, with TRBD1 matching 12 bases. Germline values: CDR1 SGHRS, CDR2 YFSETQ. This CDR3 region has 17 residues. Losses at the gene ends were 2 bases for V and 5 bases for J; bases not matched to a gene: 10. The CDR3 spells CASSLSGTGGVRTEAFF. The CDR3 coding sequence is TGCGCCAGCAGCTTATCCGGGACAGGGGGCGTGAGGACTGAAGCTTTCTTT.

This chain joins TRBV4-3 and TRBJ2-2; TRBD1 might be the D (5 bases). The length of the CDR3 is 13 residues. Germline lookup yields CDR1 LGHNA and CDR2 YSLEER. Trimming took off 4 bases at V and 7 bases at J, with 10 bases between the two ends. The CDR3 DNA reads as TGCGCCAGCAGCCTCCTTAGGGGCGGGGAGCTGTTTTTT. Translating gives CASSLLRGGELFF.

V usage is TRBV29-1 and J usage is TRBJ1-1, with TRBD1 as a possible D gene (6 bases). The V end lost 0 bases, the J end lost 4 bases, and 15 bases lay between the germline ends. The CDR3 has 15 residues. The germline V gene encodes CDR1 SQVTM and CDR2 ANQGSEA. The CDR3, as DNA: TGCAGCGTTGAAGATCGAGGGGGTTCGGGCACTGAAGCTTTCTTT. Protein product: CSVEDRGGSGTEAFF.

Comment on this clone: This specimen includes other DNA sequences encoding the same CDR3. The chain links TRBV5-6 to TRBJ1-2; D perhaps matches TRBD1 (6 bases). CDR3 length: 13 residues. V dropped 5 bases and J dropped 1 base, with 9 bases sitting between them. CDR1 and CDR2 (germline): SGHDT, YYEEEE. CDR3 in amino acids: CASSPQGNYGYTF. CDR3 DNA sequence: TGTGCCAGCAGTCCACAGGGTAACTATGGCTACACCTTC. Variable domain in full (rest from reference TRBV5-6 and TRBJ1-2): DAGVTQSPTHLIKTRGQQVTLRCSPKSGHDTVSWYQQALGQGPQFIFQYYEEEERQRGNFPDRFSGHQFPNYSSELNVNALLLGDSALYLCASSPQGNYGYTFGSGTRLTVV.

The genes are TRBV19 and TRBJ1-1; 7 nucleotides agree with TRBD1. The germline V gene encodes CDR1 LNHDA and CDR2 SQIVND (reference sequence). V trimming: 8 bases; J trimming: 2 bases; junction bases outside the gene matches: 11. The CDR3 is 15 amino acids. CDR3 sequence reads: CASLHYRGPNTEAFF. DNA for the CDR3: TGTGCCAGTTTACACTACAGGGGTCCTAACACTGAAGCTTTCTTT. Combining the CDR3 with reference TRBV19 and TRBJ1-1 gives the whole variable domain DGGITQSPKYLFRKEGQNVTLSCEQNLNHDAMYWYRQDPGQGLRLIYYSQIVNDFQKGDIAEGYSVSREKKESFPLTVTSAQKNPTAFYLCASLHYRGPNTEAFFGQGTRLTVV.

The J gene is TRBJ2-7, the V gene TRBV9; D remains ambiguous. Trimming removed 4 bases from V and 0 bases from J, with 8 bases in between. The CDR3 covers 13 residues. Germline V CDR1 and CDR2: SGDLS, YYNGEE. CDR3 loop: CASSPGFSYEQYF. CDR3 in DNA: TGTGCCAGCAGCCCGGGCTTCTCCTACGAGCAGTACTTC. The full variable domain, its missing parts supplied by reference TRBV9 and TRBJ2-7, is DSGVTQTPKHLITATGQRVTLRCSPRSGDLSVYWYQQSLDQGLQFLIQYYNGEERAKGNILERFSAQQFPDLHSELNLSSLELGDSALYFCASSPGFSYEQYFGPGTRLTVT.